This T cell receptor (beta chain) was identified in a study of PD-1 blockade in classical Hodgkin lymphoma (dated by TCRdb to between 2020 and 2021). About the study as a whole: To define a peripheral blood immune signature of response to PD-1 blockade in classical Hodgkin lymphoma, the study combined TCR beta sequencing with CyTOF.

Genomic DNA was extracted with the Qiagen DNeasy kit from unsorted PBMCs and from negatively selected CD4+ and CD8+ fractions. TCR beta CDR3 regions were subjected to amplification by immunoSEQ multiplex PCR with primers that anneal to V and J segments. A synthetic immune receptor repertoire was used to minimize amplification bias, and any remaining bias was removed computationally after sequencing. The source study handled its data this way. Custom Python scripts were used to quantify repertoire diversity as the Shannon entropy index. Unsorted, CD4+ and CD8+ repertoires were analyzed separately, except in combined analyses where CD4+ and CD8+ sequences were merged in silico. The source is immuneACCESS, and TCRdb retained only in-frame sequences with V and J called. Part of the clones is not carried over; for the studies checked, unresolved V genes explain less than half of this, and the remainder is unexplained. The DNA was the basis for D and trimming; V, J and clone size are from that table. For this sample the table gives some 28,000 clones, of which roughly 90% were detected only once. The ten largest clones add up to more than 0.35% of the sample.

The full study reports these points: The study was restricted to a single clinical trial cohort, and the causes of repertoire differences, possibly disease activity or prior therapy, were left undefined. Baseline TCR diversity was reported to be lower in newly diagnosed patients than in healthy donors, and even lower in relapsed/refractory patients.

The label giving this sample's time point can be read as: newly diagnosed, previously untreated cHL patient sample. CD4+ T cells were purified from thawed PBMCs by magnetic negative selection with a Miltenyi CD4+ T cell isolation kit. As a comparison group for the relapsed/refractory trial patients, PBMCs were sequenced from patients with newly diagnosed, previously untreated classical Hodgkin lymphoma. Peripheral blood was collected in 8 mL Vacutainer Cell Preparation Tubes, from which PBMCs were isolated by centrifugation and then cryopreserved. Purified CD4+ and CD8+ fractions were prepared only for cases with an additional available PBMC sample. Magnetically labelled cells were removed on LS columns in a quadroMACS separator, and the flow-through was collected as the purified fraction. CDR1 and CDR2, per the germline V gene (reference sequence), are SEHNR and FQNEAQ. The CDR3 goes from the cysteine to the phenylalanine over 17 residues. Just CDR3 DNA is preserved here, 51 bases in frame from base 1. V is cut by 1 base and J by 1 base, and the space between the germline ends is 16 bases.

About this clone itself: Its antigen is not yet known. No base quality values were provided; no much bigger clone lies one nucleotide off.

The chain is encoded by TRBV7-9 joined to TRBJ2-5; a weak D assignment points to TRBD2 (5 bases agree). Sequencing input: CD4+ T cells from blood. The source is a human donor with classical Hodgkin lymphoma. The CDR3 has the sequence CASSLVSEGSLQETQYF. The nucleotides read TGTGCCAGCAGCTTAGTAAGTGAGGGAAGCCTCCAAGAGACCCAGTACTTC.